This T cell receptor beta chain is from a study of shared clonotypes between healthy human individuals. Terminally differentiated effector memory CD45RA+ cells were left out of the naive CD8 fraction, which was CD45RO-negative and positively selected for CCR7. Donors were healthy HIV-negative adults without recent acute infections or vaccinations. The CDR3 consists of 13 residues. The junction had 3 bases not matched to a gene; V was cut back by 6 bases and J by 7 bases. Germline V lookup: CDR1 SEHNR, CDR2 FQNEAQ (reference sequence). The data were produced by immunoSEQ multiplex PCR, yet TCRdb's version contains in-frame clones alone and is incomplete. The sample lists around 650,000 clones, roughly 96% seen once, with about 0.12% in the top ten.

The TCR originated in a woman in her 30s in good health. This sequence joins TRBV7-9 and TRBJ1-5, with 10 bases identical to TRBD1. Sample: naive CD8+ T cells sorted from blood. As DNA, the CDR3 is TGTGCCAGCAGGGGACAGGGGCCCCAGCCCCAGCATTTT. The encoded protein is CASRGQGPQPQHF.